The present T cell receptor (beta chain) was sequenced within a study of T cell changes during pregnancy in multiple sclerosis. Generated by immunoSEQ multiplex PCR, the TCRdb table keeps only in-frame clones and is missing some. Among around 40,000 clones listed, 90% to 95% were seen once. The V segment lost 9 bases and the J segment 10 bases; nucleotides outside the gene matches: 13. The CDR3 runs to 13 residues. Germline lookup yields CDR1 LNHNV and CDR2 YYDKDF (reference sequence). This TCR was sampled from a female donor with multiple sclerosis, enrolled in a pregnancy study. J is TRBJ1-1 and V is TRBV15, with 8 bases fitting TRBD1. Sequencing was performed on CD4+ T cells from peripheral blood mononuclear cells, taken in the second trimester of pregnancy. CDR3 DNA sequence: TGTGCCACTGGAAAGGACAGGGCTGAGGGAGCTTTCTTT. Translation gives CATGKDRAEGAFF.